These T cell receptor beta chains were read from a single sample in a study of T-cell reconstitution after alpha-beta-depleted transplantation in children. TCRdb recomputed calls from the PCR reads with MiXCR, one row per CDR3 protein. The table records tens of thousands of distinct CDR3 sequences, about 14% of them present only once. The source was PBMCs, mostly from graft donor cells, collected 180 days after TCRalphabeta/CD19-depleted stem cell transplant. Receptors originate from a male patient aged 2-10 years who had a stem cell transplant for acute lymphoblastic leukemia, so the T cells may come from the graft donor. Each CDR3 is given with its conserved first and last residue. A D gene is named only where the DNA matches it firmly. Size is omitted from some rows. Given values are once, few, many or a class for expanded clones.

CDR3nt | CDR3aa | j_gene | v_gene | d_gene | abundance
TGTGCCAGCAGCTCCCGGACTAGCGGGACCTACGAGCAGTACTTC | CASSSRTSGTYEQYF | TRBJ2-7 | TRBV7-3 | TRBD2 | medium-sized
TGTGCCAGCAGTTGTATACTAGCGGGAGGGCTAACAGATACGCAGTATTTT | CASSCILAGGLTDTQYF | TRBJ2-3 | TRBV12-3/TRBV12-4 | TRBD2 | few
TGTGCCAGCAGCTTGACGACAGGGTCTGGGGCGTATAAAGTGGTGCAGTACTTC | CASSLTTGSGAYKVVQYF | TRBJ2-7 | TRBV5-6 | TRBD1 | NA
TGTGCCATCAGTGAGCCGGGACACCTGAACACTGAAGCTTTCTTT | CAISEPGHLNTEAFF | TRBJ1-1 | TRBV10-3 | NA | many
TGTGCCAGCAGCTTAAGCGGGAGGGGGTCGTACGAGCAGTACTTC | CASSLSGRGSYEQYF | TRBJ2-7 | TRBV7-2 | TRBD2 | many
TGTGCCAGCAGTCCCTGGGGGGCTGGCACTGAAGCTTTCTTT | CASSPWGAGTEAFF | TRBJ1-1 | TRBV2 | NA | once
TGTGCCAGCAGCTTGGGTGGGGCGGGATACGAGCAGTACTTC | CASSLGGAGYEQYF | TRBJ2-7 | TRBV5-6 | NA | NA
TGTGCCAGCAGCTTACTACACACTGAAGCTTTCTTT | CASSLLHTEAFF | TRBJ1-1 | TRBV7-2 | NA | NA
TGTGCCAGCAGCTACGGGGGGAAGGCCGGGGAGCTGTTTTTT | CASSYGGKAGELFF | TRBJ2-2 | TRBV7-2 | TRBD2 | many
TGTGCCACCAGTGATTTCAGGGGTCCCGGGGAGCTGTTTTTT | CATSDFRGPGELFF | TRBJ2-2 | TRBV24-1 | NA | NA
TGCGCCAGCAGCTTGGACTTGGCGTCCCGGTGGGGTGGGCAGTATTTT | CASSLDLASRWGGQYF | TRBJ2-3 | TRBV5-1 | NA | NA
TGTGCCAGCAGCCTAACTGCAGGGGGCCGGAACACTGAAGCTTTCTTT | CASSLTAGGRNTEAFF | TRBJ1-1 | TRBV28 | TRBD1 | few
TGTGCCAGCAGCTTAAAGACTAGCCAGGGGTACGAGCAGTACTTC | CASSLKTSQGYEQYF | TRBJ2-7 | TRBV7-2 | NA | NA
TGTGCCATCGGGAGACAGGGGTGGTATGGCTACACCTTC | CAIGRQGWYGYTF | TRBJ1-2 | TRBV10-3 | TRBD1 | many
TGCGCCAGCACCCTAAGAGGATACACAGATACGCAGTATTTT | CASTLRGYTDTQYF | TRBJ2-3 | TRBV5-1 | NA | NA
TGTGCCAGCAGCTTAGAGGCGGTAGCGGGAGAGACCCAGTACTTC | CASSLEAVAGETQYF | TRBJ2-5 | TRBV7-2 | TRBD2 | NA
TGTGCTAGTGGGGGATATGGCAATCAGCCCCAGCATTTT | CASGGYGNQPQHF | TRBJ1-5 | TRBV12-5 | NA | NA
TGCGCCAGCAGCATAGGGGACTCTGGAAACACCATATATTTT | CASSIGDSGNTIYF | TRBJ1-3 | TRBV5-1 | NA | few
TGTGCCAGCAGTTTATCGGGGTCAGGCGAGTTGGGCTACACCTTC | CASSLSGSGELGYTF | TRBJ1-2 | TRBV27 | NA | NA
TGTGCCAGCAGCTTTAGCGGGGAGCACACAGATACGCAGTATTTT | CASSFSGEHTDTQYF | TRBJ2-3 | TRBV7-2 | TRBD2 | NA
TGCAGTGCTCTTGGACTAGCGGAGAACACCGGGGAGCTGTTTTTT | CSALGLAENTGELFF | TRBJ2-2 | TRBV20-1 | TRBD2 | few
TGCAGTGCTGACAGGGGTAGCAATCAGCCCCAGCATTTT | CSADRGSNQPQHF | TRBJ1-5 | TRBV20-1 | TRBD1 | many